A selection of T cell receptor beta chains follows, all from one sample in a study of blood T cell repertoires in COVID-19. The repertoire was sequenced with immunoSEQ multiplex PCR; TCRdb's copy has only in-frame clones and lacks some. The repertoire holds about 190,000 clones, with roughly 80% as singletons. Material for sequencing was peripheral blood. Receptor source: a middle-aged man who had recovered from COVID-19. The CDR3 runs from the conserved cysteine through the conserved F or W. Some rows mark clone size as missing; the rest say once, few, many or name a class of expanded clone.

J gene: TRBJ2-6; CDR3 length: 17; clone size: .; V gene: TRBV28; CDR3 protein: CASSFSGSPSGANVLTF
J gene: TRBJ2-1; CDR3 length: 16; clone size: .; V gene: TRBV4-2; CDR3 protein: CASSQDLGEGNNEQFF
J gene: TRBJ2-5; CDR3 length: 13; clone size: .; V gene: TRBV25-1; CDR3 protein: CASRLAGGETQYF
J gene: TRBJ1-2; CDR3 length: 12; clone size: few; V gene: TRBV28; CDR3 protein: CASNSMSYGYTF
J gene: TRBJ2-1; CDR3 length: 16; clone size: .; V gene: TRBV11-3; CDR3 protein: CASRVEGPSSYNEQFF
J gene: TRBJ1-2; CDR3 length: 15; clone size: .; V gene: TRBV9; CDR3 protein: CASSVTRDRYYGYTF
J gene: TRBJ2-3; CDR3 length: 14; clone size: .; V gene: TRBV11-1; CDR3 protein: CASSLALRTDTQYF
J gene: TRBJ2-7; CDR3 length: 15; clone size: once; V gene: TRBV10-2; CDR3 protein: CASRHGQGGSYEQYF
J gene: TRBJ1-2; CDR3 length: 15; clone size: .; V gene: TRBV7-9; CDR3 protein: CASTLISTGGYGYTF
J gene: TRBJ2-3; CDR3 length: 14; clone size: .; V gene: TRBV10-3; CDR3 protein: CAISESSGSDTQYF
J gene: TRBJ1-5; CDR3 length: 13; clone size: .; V gene: TRBV7-2; CDR3 protein: CASHSGGYQPQHF
J gene: TRBJ1-4; CDR3 length: 14; clone size: .; V gene: TRBV29-1; CDR3 protein: CSVDTGSTNEKLFF
J gene: TRBJ2-7; CDR3 length: 11; clone size: .; V gene: TRBV2; CDR3 protein: CASRRGYEQYF
J gene: TRBJ2-2; CDR3 length: 13; clone size: .; V gene: TRBV3-1/TRBV3-2; CDR3 protein: CASSPTGTGELFF
J gene: TRBJ1-2; CDR3 length: 14; clone size: .; V gene: TRBV19; CDR3 protein: CASSMGRRMDGYTF
J gene: TRBJ1-4; CDR3 length: 15; clone size: .; V gene: TRBV7-9; CDR3 protein: CASSQGQGANEKLFF
J gene: TRBJ1-2; CDR3 length: 16; clone size: .; V gene: TRBV5-6; CDR3 protein: CASSSRAGHPRWGYTF
J gene: TRBJ2-7; CDR3 length: 14; clone size: .; V gene: TRBV19; CDR3 protein: CASSMAGISYEQYF
J gene: TRBJ1-5; CDR3 length: 15; clone size: .; V gene: TRBV7-2; CDR3 protein: CASSLATGANQPQHF
J gene: TRBJ2-5; CDR3 length: 13; clone size: .; V gene: TRBV10-1; CDR3 protein: CASSLDFKETQYF
J gene: TRBJ1-3; CDR3 length: 16; clone size: .; V gene: TRBV7-9; CDR3 protein: CASSLVWVASGNTIYF
J gene: TRBJ2-2; CDR3 length: 15; clone size: .; V gene: TRBV18; CDR3 protein: CASSPLPVVTGELFF
J gene: TRBJ2-3; CDR3 length: 17; clone size: many; V gene: TRBV11-2; CDR3 protein: CATTLTSGSISTDTQYF
J gene: TRBJ2-7; CDR3 length: 12; clone size: few; V gene: TRBV24-1; CDR3 protein: CATSPTSGEQYF
J gene: TRBJ1-4; CDR3 length: 18; clone size: .; V gene: TRBV3-1/TRBV3-2; CDR3 protein: CASSQFPGPGVCNEKLFF
J gene: TRBJ1-5; CDR3 length: 14; clone size: .; V gene: TRBV19; CDR3 protein: CASSISGGYQPQHF
J gene: TRBJ2-7; CDR3 length: 13; clone size: .; V gene: TRBV9; CDR3 protein: CASSATGYSEQYF
J gene: TRBJ2-3; CDR3 length: 13; clone size: .; V gene: TRBV25-1; CDR3 protein: CASKQGALDTQYF
J gene: TRBJ2-7; CDR3 length: 14; clone size: .; V gene: TRBV21-1; CDR3 protein: CASTQAQRTYEQYF
J gene: TRBJ2-7; CDR3 length: 13; clone size: .; V gene: TRBV2; CDR3 protein: CASILTENYEQYF
J gene: TRBJ2-7; CDR3 length: 13; clone size: .; V gene: TRBV5-5; CDR3 protein: CASSMNENYEQYF
J gene: TRBJ2-1; CDR3 length: 15; clone size: .; V gene: TRBV7-3; CDR3 protein: CASSLSSGTYNEQFF
J gene: TRBJ2-1; CDR3 length: 13; clone size: .; V gene: TRBV11-3; CDR3 protein: CASSSTGGNEQFF
J gene: TRBJ2-5; CDR3 length: 16; clone size: .; V gene: TRBV5-1; CDR3 protein: CASSLAWASPVLTQYF
J gene: TRBJ2-7; CDR3 length: 14; clone size: .; V gene: TRBV28; CDR3 protein: CASSRLGQVYEQYF